This record concerns one T cell receptor beta chain sequence. The record originates from a study of blood T cell repertoires in COVID-19. Study information: Some COVID-19 samples were acute and others convalescent; all came from the United States, Italy and Spain. The analysed material was cDNA or gDNA that came from T cells, B-cell-depleted T cells, or PBMCs.

The V gene end was trimmed by 7 bases and the J gene end by 2 bases; junction bases not matched to a gene: 5. Germline assignment: CDR1 SQVTM and CDR2 ANQGSEA. The CDR3 totals 13 residues. Original processing methods: Researchers report that nucleated cell counts were estimated from reference gene primer amplification. TCRdb's table, derived via immunoSEQ multiplex PCR, lists solely in-frame clones and lacks some. V and J calls and clone size come straight from that table; D and trimming were deduced from the DNA. The data hold fewer than 130,000 clones, with roughly two thirds observed a single time.

The chain recombines TRBV29-1 with TRBJ2-5; 9 positions agree with TRBD1. The sequencing input was peripheral blood. The sequence was obtained from an elderly man with acute or convalescent COVID-19. The CDR3 sequence: CSAAGTGQETQYF. The CDR3 coding sequence is TGCAGCGCGGCCGGGACAGGGCAAGAGACCCAGTACTTC.